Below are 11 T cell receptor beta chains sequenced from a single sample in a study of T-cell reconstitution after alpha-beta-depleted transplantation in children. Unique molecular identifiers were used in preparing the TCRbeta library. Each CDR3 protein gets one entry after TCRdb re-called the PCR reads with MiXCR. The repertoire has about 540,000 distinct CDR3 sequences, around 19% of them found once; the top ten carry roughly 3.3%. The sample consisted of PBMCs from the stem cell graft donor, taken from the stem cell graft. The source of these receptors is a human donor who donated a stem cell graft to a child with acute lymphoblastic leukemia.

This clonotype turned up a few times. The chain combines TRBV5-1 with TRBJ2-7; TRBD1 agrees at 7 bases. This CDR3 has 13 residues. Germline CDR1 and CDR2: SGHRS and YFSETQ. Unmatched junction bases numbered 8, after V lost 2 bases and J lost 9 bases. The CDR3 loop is CASSFNTGAGQYF. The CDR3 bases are TGCGCCAGCAGCTTCAATACAGGGGCCGGGCAGTACTTC.

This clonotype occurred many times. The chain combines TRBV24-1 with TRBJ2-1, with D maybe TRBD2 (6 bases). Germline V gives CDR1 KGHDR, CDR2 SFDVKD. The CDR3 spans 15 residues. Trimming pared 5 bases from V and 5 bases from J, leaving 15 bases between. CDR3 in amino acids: CATSATSGGNNEQFF. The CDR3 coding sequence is TGTGCCACCAGTGCGACTAGTGGGGGGAACAATGAGCAGTTCTTC.

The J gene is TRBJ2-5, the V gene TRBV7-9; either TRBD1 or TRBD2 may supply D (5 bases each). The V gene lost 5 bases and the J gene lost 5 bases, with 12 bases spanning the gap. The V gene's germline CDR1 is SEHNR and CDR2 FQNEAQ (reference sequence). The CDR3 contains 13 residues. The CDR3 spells CASSPRDVETQYF. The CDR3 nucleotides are TGTGCCAGCAGCCCCCGGGACGTCGAGACCCAGTACTTC.

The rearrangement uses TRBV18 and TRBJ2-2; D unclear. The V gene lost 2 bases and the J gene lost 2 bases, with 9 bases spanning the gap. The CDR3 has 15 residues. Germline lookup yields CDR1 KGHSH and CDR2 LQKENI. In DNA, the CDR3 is TGTGCCAGCTCACCAAACAGCCACAACACCGGGGAGCTGTTTTTT. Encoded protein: CASSPNSHNTGELFF.

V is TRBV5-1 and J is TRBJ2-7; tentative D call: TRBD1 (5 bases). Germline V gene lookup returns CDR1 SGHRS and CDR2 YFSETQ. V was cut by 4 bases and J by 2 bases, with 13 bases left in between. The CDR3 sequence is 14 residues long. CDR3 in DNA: TGCGCCAGCAGCCCCCCCCTAGGGGCCTACGAGCAGTACTTC. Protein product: CASSPPLGAYEQYF.

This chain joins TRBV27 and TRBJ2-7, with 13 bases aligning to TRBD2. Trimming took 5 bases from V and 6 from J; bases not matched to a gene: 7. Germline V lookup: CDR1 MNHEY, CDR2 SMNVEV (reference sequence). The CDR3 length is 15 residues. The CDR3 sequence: CASSNGLAGEGEQYF. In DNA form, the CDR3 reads TGTGCCAGCAGTAACGGACTAGCGGGAGAGGGCGAGCAGTACTTC.

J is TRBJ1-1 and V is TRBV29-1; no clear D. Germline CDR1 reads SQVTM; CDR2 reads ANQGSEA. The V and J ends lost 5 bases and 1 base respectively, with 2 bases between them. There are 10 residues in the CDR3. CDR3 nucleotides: TGCAGCGTTAGGAACACTGAAGCTTTCTTT. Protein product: CSVRNTEAFF. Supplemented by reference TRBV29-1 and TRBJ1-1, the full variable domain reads SAVISQKPSRDICQRGTSLTIQCQVDSQVTMMFWYRQQPGQSLTLIATANQGSEATYESGFVIDKFPISRPNLTFSTLTVSNMSPEDSSIYLCSVRNTEAFFGQGTRLTVV.

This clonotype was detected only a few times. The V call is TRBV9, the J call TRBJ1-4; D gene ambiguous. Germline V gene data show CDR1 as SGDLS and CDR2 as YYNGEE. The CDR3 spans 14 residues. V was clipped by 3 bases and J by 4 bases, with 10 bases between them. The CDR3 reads CASSAGTFNEKLFF. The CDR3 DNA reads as TGTGCCAGCAGCGCGGGAACCTTTAATGAAAAACTGTTTTTT. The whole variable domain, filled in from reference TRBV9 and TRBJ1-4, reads DSGVTQTPKHLITATGQRVTLRCSPRSGDLSVYWYQQSLDQGLQFLIQYYNGEERAKGNILERFSAQQFPDLHSELNLSSLELGDSALYFCASSAGTFNEKLFFGSGTQLSVL.

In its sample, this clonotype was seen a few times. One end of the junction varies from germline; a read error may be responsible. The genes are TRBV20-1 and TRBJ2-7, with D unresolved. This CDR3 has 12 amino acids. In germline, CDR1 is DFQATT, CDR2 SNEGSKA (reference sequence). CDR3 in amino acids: CSARRTAYEQYF. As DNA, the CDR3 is TGCAGTGCTAGAAGGACGGCCTATGAGCAGTACTTC.

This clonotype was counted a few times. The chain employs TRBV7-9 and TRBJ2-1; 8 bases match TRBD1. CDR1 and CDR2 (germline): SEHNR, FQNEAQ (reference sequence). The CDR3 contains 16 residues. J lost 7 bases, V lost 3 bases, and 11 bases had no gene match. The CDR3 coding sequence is TGTGCCAGCAGCTTGACCCCCCGGGACAGGCTGAATGAGCAGTTCTTC. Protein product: CASSLTPRDRLNEQFF.

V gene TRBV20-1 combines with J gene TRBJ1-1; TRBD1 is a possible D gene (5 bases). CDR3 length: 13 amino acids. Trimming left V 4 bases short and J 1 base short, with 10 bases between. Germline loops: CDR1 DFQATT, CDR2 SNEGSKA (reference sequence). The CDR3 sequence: CSATGTGNTEAFF. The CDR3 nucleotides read TGCAGTGCTACCGGGACGGGGAACACTGAAGCTTTCTTT.